This T cell receptor (beta chain) was sequenced in a study of T cell repertoires in cytomegalovirus infection. With 5 bases clipped from V and 0 bases from J, the junction kept 10 bases outside the gene matches. Germline V gene lookup returns CDR1 MNHNS and CDR2 SASEGT. The CDR3 has 18 residues. Each CDR3 protein gets one entry after TCRdb re-called the reads with MiXCR. This table has hundreds of thousands of distinct CDR3 sequences, around 9.1% appearing once. This clonotype was detected many times. The material sequenced was PBMCs. This receptor was obtained from a human donor in good health (CMV status not recorded). Some clones in this sample may be carry-over from other donors' samples. This chain joins TRBV6-1 and TRBJ1-6, with 7 positions matching TRBD1. The CDR3 DNA reads as TGTGCCAGCAGTAACAGGGGCGACCGGAGCTCCTATAATTCACCCCTCCACTTT. Its translation: CASSNRGDRSSYNSPLHF.